The 28 T cell receptor beta chains presented below share a single source sample, sequenced in a study of cytomegalovirus exposure and HLA in healthy donors. Only in-frame clones appear in the TCRdb table, and some are missing; sequencing was by immunoSEQ multiplex PCR. Found here are over 150,000 clones, under 90% of them singletons; the top ten hold about a tenth. Sequencing was done on a sample of PBMCs. These receptor sequences come from a woman between 18 and 29 years old in good health and CMV-seropositive.

This chain links TRBV11-2 with TRBJ2-3, with 10 bases lining up with TRBD2. The CDR3 sequence is 16 residues long. Germline-derived CDR1 and CDR2 are SGHAT and FQNNGV. V shed 5 bases and J 3 bases; nucleotides not matched to a gene: 8. The CDR3 here is CASSPLAGLATDTQYF. The CDR3 nucleotides read TGTGCCAGCAGCCCACTTGCGGGACTAGCGACAGATACGCAGTATTTT.

The chain is built from TRBV4-2 and TRBJ2-3, with TRBD2 matching 7 bases. Germline CDR1 is LGHNA and CDR2 is YNFKEQ. V was pared by 4 bases and J by 6 bases, with 25 bases of the junction left unmatched. CDR3 size: 20 residues. The CDR3 coding sequence is TGTGCCAGCAGCCGCCTTAGCGGGCATTCCGGACTAGTGGTACGGGATACGCAGTATTTT. This codes for CASSRLSGHSGLVVRDTQYF.

This clone was detected a few times. This chain joins TRBV6-4 and TRBJ2-1, with D maybe TRBD1 (5 bases). V shed 5 bases and J shed 0 bases, with 11 bases lying between them. CDR3 length: 15 amino acids. The germline gives CDR1 MRHNA, CDR2 SNTAGT. CDR3 in amino acids: CASSPGKSSYNEQFF. CDR3 sequence (DNA): TGTGCCAGCAGTCCAGGGAAGAGCTCCTACAATGAGCAGTTCTTC.

Of note for this clone: Other nucleotide sequences in the sample specify the same CDR3. The rearrangement uses TRBV19 and TRBJ1-5, with D possibly being TRBD1 (5 bases). The CDR3 is made up of 13 amino acids. The V and J ends lost 2 bases and 5 bases respectively, with 7 bases between them. Per germline, CDR1 LNHDA and CDR2 SQIVND (reference sequence). The chain's CDR3 is CASSIQGDQPQHF. The CDR3 coding sequence is TGTGCCAGTAGTATACAGGGTGATCAGCCCCAGCATTTT.

The rearrangement uses TRBV20-1 and TRBJ2-1, with no clear D. Trimming took 6 bases from V and 9 from J, leaving 12 bases between them. This CDR3 is built from 11 residues. The germline V gene encodes CDR1 DFQATT and CDR2 SNEGSKA (reference sequence). CDR3 nucleotides: TGCAGTGCGATAGAGCTGCGTGAGCAGTTCTTC. It codes for CSAIELREQFF.

The count of this clone is one. The chain is built from TRBV28 and TRBJ2-1; D call uncertain. Per germline, CDR1 MDHEN and CDR2 SYDVKM. With 9 bases removed from V and 7 bases from J, the gap between germline ends came to 10 bases. The CDR3 extends over 11 amino acids. CDR3 loop: CASAYLNEQFF. CDR3 bases: TGTGCCAGTGCCTACCTTAATGAGCAGTTCTTC.

The chain has TRBV19 and TRBJ2-1; 10 bases match TRBD2. The length of the CDR3 is 14 residues. Trimming at V came to 1 base and at J to 8 bases, leaving 2 bases not matched to a gene. Per the germline V gene, CDR1 is LNHDA and CDR2 is SQIVND (reference sequence). As DNA, the CDR3 is TGTGCCAGTAGTATAGGACTAGCGGGTTATGAGCAGTTCTTC. Translation: CASSIGLAGYEQFF.

This clone has only a few counts. The chain uses TRBV10-1 and TRBJ2-7, with 7 bases aligning to TRBD1. CDR3 length: 15 residues. CDR1 and CDR2 (germline): WNHNN, SYGVQD (reference sequence). Trimming took 3 bases from V and 0 from J; bases not matched to a gene: 5. CDR3 protein: CASSESTGASYEQYF. Written as DNA, the CDR3 is TGCGCCAGCAGTGAATCCACAGGGGCCTCCTACGAGCAGTACTTC.

V is TRBV5-1 and J is TRBJ1-1; D is perhaps TRBD1 (5 bases). The CDR3 sequence is 16 residues long. The V end was cut by 0 bases, the J end by 1 base, with 13 bases between. CDR1 and CDR2 (germline): SGHRS, YFSETQ. The CDR3 is CASSLADSQGNTEAFF. Written as DNA, the CDR3 is TGCGCCAGCAGCTTGGCCGACAGCCAAGGGAACACTGAAGCTTTCTTT.

The chain recombines TRBV6-1 with TRBJ1-5; TRBD1 aligns across 7 bases. The length of the CDR3 is 14 residues. The V gene end was trimmed by 4 bases and the J gene end by 6 bases; junction bases not matched to a gene: 6. CDR1 is MNHNS and CDR2 is SASEGT in the germline V gene. The CDR3 nucleotides read TGTGCCAGCAGTGGACAGGGAGCAGTTCAGCCCCAGCATTTT. Its protein product is CASSGQGAVQPQHF.

This chain joins TRBV5-1 and TRBJ2-2; possibly TRBD1 for D (5 bases). CDR1 SGHRS and CDR2 YFSETQ come from the germline V gene. This CDR3 is 17 amino acids long. Trimming removed 4 bases at V and 1 base at J, with 17 bases between. CDR3 coding DNA: TGCGCCAGCAGCCAACTTTCAGACAGTCGGAACACCGGGGAGCTGTTTTTT. As protein: CASSQLSDSRNTGELFF.

This sequence joins TRBV15 and TRBJ2-2; D perhaps matches TRBD1 (5 bases). Trimming took off 0 bases at V and 3 bases at J, with 8 bases between the two ends. From germline, CDR1 is LNHNV and CDR2 YYDKDF (reference sequence). CDR3 length: 15 amino acids. CDR3 sequence reads: CATSREGRDTGELFF. For the CDR3, the DNA is TGTGCCACCAGCAGAGAAGGCAGGGACACCGGGGAGCTGTTTTTT.

J is TRBJ2-2 and V is TRBV19, with a weak D call TRBD1 (6 bases). V shed 6 bases and J shed 3 bases, with 14 bases lying between them. The CDR3 spans 15 residues. CDR1 is LNHDA and CDR2 is SQIVND in the germline V gene (reference sequence). The CDR3 here is CASRDAGTHTGELFF. The CDR3 region has the DNA TGTGCCAGTAGGGATGCAGGGACACACACCGGGGAGCTGTTTTTT.

This rearrangement joins TRBV2 to TRBJ1-1, with a tentative D call TRBD1 (6 bases). The CDR3 has 15 residues. The ends were cut back, 7 bases at V and 6 bases at J, with 21 bases in the middle. Germline-derived CDR1 and CDR2 are SNHLY and FYNNEI. In nucleotides, the CDR3 is TGTGCCAGCACCCAACAGGGAGTCTTTTTCGCTGAAGCTTTCTTT. Translated: CASTQQGVFFAEAFF. The variable domain in full, with the rest retrieved from reference TRBV2 and TRBJ1-1, is EPEVTQTPSHQVTQMGQEVILRCVPISNHLYFYWYRQILGQKVEFLVSFYNNEISEKSEIFDDQFSVERPDGSNFTLKIRSTKLEDSAMYFCASTQQGVFFAEAFFGQGTRLTVV.

This rearrangement joins TRBV2 to TRBJ2-7; 7 bases agree with TRBD1. The CDR3 has 15 residues. V shed 6 bases, J shed 0 bases, and the junction held 8 bases outside the gene matches. Germline loops: CDR1 SNHLY, CDR2 FYNNEI. The CDR3 bases are TGTGCCAGCAGACCTAAGACAGGGACCTCCTACGAGCAGTACTTC. Translation: CASRPKTGTSYEQYF.

The J gene is TRBJ2-7, the V gene TRBV6-6; D is undetermined. Trimming left V 0 bases short and J 1 base short, with 13 bases between. This CDR3 spans 16 amino acids. CDR1 and CDR2 from the germline V gene are MNHNY and SVGAGI (reference sequence). The CDR3 region is CASSYSSRRLSYEQYF. In DNA form, the CDR3 reads TGTGCCAGCAGTTACTCGAGTCGGCGGCTATCCTACGAGCAGTACTTC.

This chain connects TRBV25-1 to TRBJ1-1, with D hard to call. The CDR3 length is 13 residues. CDR1 and CDR2 (germline): MGHDK, SYGVNS. The germline V and J ends were trimmed by 6 bases and 6 bases, with 14 bases remaining between them. The CDR3 DNA reads as TGTGCCAGCAGAGTGGGCAGTTTGGCTGAAGCTTTCTTT. Its protein is CASRVGSLAEAFF.

The chain links TRBV30 to TRBJ2-1, with D maybe TRBD1 (6 bases). Trimming pared 0 bases from V and 9 bases from J, leaving 15 bases between. The CDR3 extends over 14 amino acids. CDR1 GTSNPN and CDR2 SVGIG come from the germline V gene (reference sequence). The CDR3 DNA follows: TGTGCCTGGAGTGTAAAGGGGGATATCGTTGAGCAGTTCTTC. It codes for CAWSVKGDIVEQFF.

Only a few counts were recorded for this clone. The chain uses TRBV14 and TRBJ2-7, with D unclear. The CDR3 has 13 amino acids. V shed 0 bases and J shed 7 bases, with 10 bases lying between them. CDR1 is SGHDN, CDR2 FVKESK, per germline. The CDR3 sequence: CASSQELSGEQYF. As DNA, the CDR3 is TGTGCCAGCAGCCAAGAACTCTCGGGTGAGCAGTACTTC.

This clone was found once. The genes are TRBV11-2 and TRBJ2-7; 11 bases match TRBD1. The length of the CDR3 is 15 residues. Germline assignment: CDR1 SGHAT and CDR2 FQNNGV. V lost 5 bases and J lost 4; bases outside the gene matches: 7. This CDR3 reads CASSTKGQGAYEQYF. The CDR3 coding sequence is TGTGCCAGCAGCACTAAAGGACAGGGGGCGTACGAGCAGTACTTC.

The J gene is TRBJ2-7, the V gene TRBV6-6, with 9 bases fitting TRBD2. The V and J ends lost 2 bases and 5 bases, in that order; junction bases with no gene match: 10. The germline gives CDR1 MNHNY, CDR2 SVGAGI (reference sequence). The CDR3 runs to 16 residues. This chain's CDR3 is CASSYPVFRTSDEQYF. The CDR3 region has the DNA TGTGCCAGCAGTTACCCCGTGTTTAGGACTAGCGACGAGCAGTACTTC.

The V and J genes are TRBV13 and TRBJ1-5; TRBD1 might be the D (6 bases). Germline V gene lookup returns CDR1 PRHDT and CDR2 FYEKMQ (reference sequence). V lost 4 bases and J 11 bases, leaving 18 bases between the germline ends. This CDR3 is 14 amino acids long. Here the CDR3 reads CASSSKNRGAAQHF. The CDR3 DNA sequence: TGTGCCAGCAGCTCGAAAAACCGGGGGGCGGCCCAGCATTTT. Full variable domain (remainder filled in from reference TRBV13 and TRBJ1-5): AAGVIQSPRHLIKEKRETATLKCYPIPRHDTVYWYQQGPGQDPQFLISFYEKMQSDKGSIPDRFSAQQFSDYHSELNMSSLELGDSALYFCASSSKNRGAAQHFGDGTRLSIL.

V usage is TRBV7-2 and J usage is TRBJ2-1; 8 bases align to TRBD2. This CDR3 comprises 15 residues. V shed 1 base and J 8 bases; nucleotides not matched to a gene: 7. Germline V lookup: CDR1 SGHTA, CDR2 FQGNSA. In DNA, the CDR3 is TGTGCCAGCAGCTTAGGCGGGAGGCCGGTCGATGAGCAGTTCTTC. Amino acids: CASSLGGRPVDEQFF.

The DNA of the CDR3 is TGTGCCAGCAGTGATCAGGGGGCGAACACTGAAGCTTTCTTT. It translates to CASSDQGANTEAFF. The chain employs TRBV6-1 and TRBJ1-1, with 8 bases fitting TRBD1. This CDR3 is 14 amino acids long. Trimming took 3 bases from V and 1 from J; bases not matched to a gene: 1. CDR1 and CDR2 (germline): MNHNS, SASEGT.

The gene calls are TRBV11-2 and TRBJ2-2; 9 bases are a match to TRBD1. Germline V lookup: CDR1 SGHAT, CDR2 FQNNGV. Germline trimming cut 6 bases from V and 0 bases from J; bases unmatched to any gene: 14. The CDR3 covers 19 residues. CDR3 coding DNA: TGTGCCAGCAGACGCAACGGGGACAGGGCCACGGCGAACACCGGGGAGCTGTTTTTT. Amino acids: CASRRNGDRATANTGELFF.

In DNA form, the CDR3 reads TGTGCCAGCAGTCGCCCCCCACGGTTCGATGGCTACACCTTC. Protein: CASSRPPRFDGYTF. The rearrangement links TRBV27 to TRBJ1-2; no clear D. Per germline, CDR1 MNHEY and CDR2 SMNVEV (reference sequence). V lost 5 bases and J lost 6, with 16 bases in between. This CDR3 contains 14 residues.

The V and J genes are TRBV27 and TRBJ2-7; weak D call: TRBD1 (5 bases). Germline loops: CDR1 MNHEY, CDR2 SMNVEV (reference sequence). The CDR3 has 16 residues. Trimming cost V 2 bases and J 4 bases, with 18 bases left between them. The CDR3 DNA sequence: TGTGCCAGCAGTTTAGTTTCGACAGCCTTTGCGTACGAGCAGTACTTC. Residues: CASSLVSTAFAYEQYF.

The chain is built from TRBV28 and TRBJ2-1; D might be TRBD2 (6 bases). The CDR3 runs 13 residues. V dropped 5 bases and J dropped 15 bases, with 20 bases sitting between them. The germline CDR1 and CDR2 sequences are MDHEN and SYDVKM. The CDR3 spells CASSRTGTPVLFF. Written as DNA, the CDR3 is TGTGCCAGCAGTCGCACCGGGACTCCCGTCTTGTTCTTC.